A selection of T cell receptor beta chains follows, all from one sample in a study of blood T cell repertoires in COVID-19. Using immunoSEQ multiplex PCR, the repertoire was profiled, and TCRdb retains in-frame clones only, with some absent. The table records about 190,000 clones, more than 85% of them present only once. Sequencing used peripheral blood. The receptors were gathered from a man in his sixties or seventies with active or convalescent COVID-19. CDR3s include the opening cysteine and the closing phenylalanine or tryptophan. Each record gives: J gene, V gene, D gene, clone size, CDR3 DNA, CDR3 protein. The D gene is left open where the match is weak. Part of the rows lack a size; the others show once, few, many or a class for expanded clones.

J gene: TRBJ1-1
V gene: TRBV9
D gene: TRBD1
clone size: .
CDR3 DNA: TGTGCCAGCAGCCCCGGACAGGGGCGAAACACTGAAGCTTTCTTT
CDR3 protein: CASSPGQGRNTEAFF

J gene: TRBJ2-5
V gene: TRBV4-3
D gene: .
clone size: few
CDR3 DNA: TGCGCCAGCTCGACAGAGCACCCCCAAGAGACCCAGTACTTC
CDR3 protein: CASSTEHPQETQYF

J gene: TRBJ2-7
V gene: TRBV13
D gene: .
clone size: .
CDR3 DNA: TGTGCCAGCAGCCCACAGTCGGGGTACAACGAGCAGTACTTC
CDR3 protein: CASSPQSGYNEQYF

J gene: TRBJ2-2
V gene: TRBV11-2
D gene: TRBD1
clone size: .
CDR3 DNA: TGTGCCAGCAGCACTCGTCTGGGACAGGGGGACGGGGAGCTGTTTTTT
CDR3 protein: CASSTRLGQGDGELFF

J gene: TRBJ2-2
V gene: TRBV18
D gene: TRBD1
clone size: .
CDR3 DNA: TGTGCCAGCTCACAGGGGGCGCCGAGGAACACCGGGGAGCTGTTTTTT
CDR3 protein: CASSQGAPRNTGELFF

J gene: TRBJ2-5
V gene: TRBV5-4
D gene: TRBD2
clone size: few
CDR3 DNA: TGTGCCAGCAGCTTGGCATTAGCGGGGCAAGAGACCCAGTACTTC
CDR3 protein: CASSLALAGQETQYF

J gene: TRBJ2-3
V gene: TRBV5-4
D gene: TRBD2
clone size: .
CDR3 DNA: TGTGCCAGCAGCTTGAGCGGGAGTACAGATACGCAGTATTTT
CDR3 protein: CASSLSGSTDTQYF

J gene: TRBJ2-5
V gene: TRBV11-2
D gene: TRBD2
clone size: .
CDR3 DNA: TGTGCCAGCAGCTTAGCGACTAGCGGGGGGATCTCAGGGGAGACCCAGTACTTC
CDR3 protein: CASSLATSGGISGETQYF

J gene: TRBJ1-4
V gene: TRBV5-1
D gene: .
clone size: .
CDR3 DNA: TGCGCCAGCAGCTTGGGGGGCACTAATGAAAAACTGTTTTTT
CDR3 protein: CASSLGGTNEKLFF

J gene: TRBJ2-5
V gene: TRBV15
D gene: .
clone size: .
CDR3 DNA: TGTGCCACCAGCCATATTCATGGGGACGGGGGTAAACCTGGAGAGACCCAGTACTTC
CDR3 protein: CATSHIHGDGGKPGETQYF

J gene: TRBJ2-2
V gene: TRBV2
D gene: TRBD1
clone size: .
CDR3 DNA: TGTGCCAGCAGAGACAGGGAAAATTGGAGGGAGCTGTTTTTT
CDR3 protein: CASRDRENWRELFF

J gene: TRBJ2-7
V gene: TRBV28
D gene: TRBD1
clone size: .
CDR3 DNA: TGTGCCACCACTACGGGACAGGGGGTTTCCTACGAGCAGTACTTC
CDR3 protein: CATTTGQGVSYEQYF

J gene: TRBJ2-3
V gene: TRBV5-1
D gene: TRBD1
clone size: .
CDR3 DNA: TGCGCCAGCAGCCACAGGGGGCAGCCCACAGATACGCAGTATTTT
CDR3 protein: CASSHRGQPTDTQYF

J gene: TRBJ2-4
V gene: TRBV5-1
D gene: .
clone size: .
CDR3 DNA: TGCGCCAGCAGCTTGGCGGGTTCGCGGGGAAGGGGCATTCAGTACTTC
CDR3 protein: CASSLAGSRGRGIQYF

J gene: TRBJ2-3
V gene: TRBV10-3
D gene: .
clone size: .
CDR3 DNA: TGTGCCATCAGTCTCCTACGATCTAGCACAGATACGCAGTATTTT
CDR3 protein: CAISLLRSSTDTQYF

J gene: TRBJ2-5
V gene: TRBV12-2
D gene: .
clone size: .
CDR3 DNA: TGTGCAAGTCGCTTAGCGCACAGGGAACAAGAGACCCAGTACTTC
CDR3 protein: CASRLAHREQETQYF